This T cell receptor beta chain was sequenced during a study of breast tumors, draining lymph nodes, adjacent tissues. Axillary draining lymph nodes of breast cancer patients supplied the node samples. One entry per CDR3 protein results from TCRdb running MiXCR on the multiplex PCR reads. This repertoire shows over 150,000 distinct CDR3 sequences, approximately 30% found once; its top ten account for 4.3%. In its sample, this clonotype was seen many times. V shed 4 bases and J 5 bases; nucleotides not matched to a gene: 11. CDR3 length: 16 amino acids. The rearrangement uses TRBV12-3 or TRBV12-4 and TRBJ1-2; 9 nucleotides agree with TRBD1. The clonotype comes from a female donor with breast cancer. Some clones in this sample may be carry-over from other donors' samples. The sequencing sample was made of axillary lymph node tissue. The CDR3, as DNA: TGTGCCAGCAGTTCTAGGTCGACAGGGGGGGCTTATGGCTACACCTTC. It yields the protein CASSSRSTGGAYGYTF.